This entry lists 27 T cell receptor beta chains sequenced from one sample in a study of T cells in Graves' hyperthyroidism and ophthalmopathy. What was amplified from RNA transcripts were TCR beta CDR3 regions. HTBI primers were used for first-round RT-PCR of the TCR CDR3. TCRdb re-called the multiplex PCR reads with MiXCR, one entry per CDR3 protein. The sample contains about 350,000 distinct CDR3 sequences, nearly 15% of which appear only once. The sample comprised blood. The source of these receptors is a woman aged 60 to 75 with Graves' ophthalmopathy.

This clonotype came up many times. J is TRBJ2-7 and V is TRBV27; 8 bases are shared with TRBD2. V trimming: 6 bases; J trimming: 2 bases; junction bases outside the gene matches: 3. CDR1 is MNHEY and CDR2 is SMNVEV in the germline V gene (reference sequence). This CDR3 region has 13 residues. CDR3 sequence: CASSFSGTYEQYF. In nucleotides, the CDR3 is TGTGCCAGCAGCTTTAGCGGGACCTACGAGCAGTACTTC.

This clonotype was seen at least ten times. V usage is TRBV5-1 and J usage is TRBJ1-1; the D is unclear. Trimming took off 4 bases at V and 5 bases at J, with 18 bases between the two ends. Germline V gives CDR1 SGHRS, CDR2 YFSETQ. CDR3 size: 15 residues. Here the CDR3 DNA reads TGCGCCAGCAGCCCCGAACAAAGCGCACGGACTGAAGCTTTCTTT. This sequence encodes CASSPEQSARTEAFF.

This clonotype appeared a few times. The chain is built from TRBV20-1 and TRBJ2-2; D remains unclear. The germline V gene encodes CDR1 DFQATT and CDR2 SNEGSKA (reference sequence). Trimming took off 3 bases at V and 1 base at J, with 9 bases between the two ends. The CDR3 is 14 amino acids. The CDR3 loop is CSASRQLNTGELFF. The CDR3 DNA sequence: TGCAGTGCTAGCCGTCAGCTGAACACCGGGGAGCTGTTTTTT.

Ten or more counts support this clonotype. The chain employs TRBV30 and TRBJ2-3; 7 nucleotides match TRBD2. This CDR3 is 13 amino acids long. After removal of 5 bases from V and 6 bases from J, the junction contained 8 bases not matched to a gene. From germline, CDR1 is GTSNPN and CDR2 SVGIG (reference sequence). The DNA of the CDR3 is TGTGCCTGGGGCGGGAGATTAACCGATACGCAGTATTTT. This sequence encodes CAWGGRLTDTQYF. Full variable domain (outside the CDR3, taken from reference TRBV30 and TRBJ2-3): SQTIHQWPATLVQPVGSPLSLECTVEGTSNPNLYWYRQAAGRGLQLLFYSVGIGQISSEVPQNLSASRPQDRQFILSSKKLLLSDSGFYLCAWGGRLTDTQYFGPGTRLTVL.

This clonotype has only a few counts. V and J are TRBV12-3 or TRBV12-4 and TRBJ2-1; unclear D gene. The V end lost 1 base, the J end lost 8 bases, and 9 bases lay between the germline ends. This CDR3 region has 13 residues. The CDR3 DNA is TGTGCCAGCAGTTTAGGCGTCAGAGATGAGCAGTTCTTC. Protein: CASSLGVRDEQFF.

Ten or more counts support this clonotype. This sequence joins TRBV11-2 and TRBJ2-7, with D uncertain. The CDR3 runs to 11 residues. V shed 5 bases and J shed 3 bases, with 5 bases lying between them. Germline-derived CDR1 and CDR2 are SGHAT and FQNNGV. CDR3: CASSQVYEQYF. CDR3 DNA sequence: TGTGCCAGCAGCCAAGTCTACGAGCAGTACTTC.

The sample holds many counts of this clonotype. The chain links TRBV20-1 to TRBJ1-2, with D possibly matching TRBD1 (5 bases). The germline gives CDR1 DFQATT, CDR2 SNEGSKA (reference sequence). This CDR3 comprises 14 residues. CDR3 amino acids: CTPRRGGAAGGYTF. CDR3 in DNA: TGCACCCCGCGGAGGGGAGGTGCAGCGGGTGGCTACACCTTC.

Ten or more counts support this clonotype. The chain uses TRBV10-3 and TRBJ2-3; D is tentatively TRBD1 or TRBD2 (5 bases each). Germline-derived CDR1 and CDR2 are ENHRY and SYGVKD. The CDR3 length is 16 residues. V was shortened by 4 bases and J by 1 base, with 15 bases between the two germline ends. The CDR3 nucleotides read TGTGCCATCAGTGTGGGGGATAGGGCCGGCACAGATACGCAGTATTTT. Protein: CAISVGDRAGTDTQYF.

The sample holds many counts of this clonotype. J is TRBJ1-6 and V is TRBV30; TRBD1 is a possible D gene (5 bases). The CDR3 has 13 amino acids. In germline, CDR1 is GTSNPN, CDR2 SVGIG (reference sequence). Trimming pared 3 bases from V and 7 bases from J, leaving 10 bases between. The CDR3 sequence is CAWRPGPNSPLHF. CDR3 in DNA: TGTGCCTGGAGGCCGGGACCCAATTCACCCCTCCACTTT.

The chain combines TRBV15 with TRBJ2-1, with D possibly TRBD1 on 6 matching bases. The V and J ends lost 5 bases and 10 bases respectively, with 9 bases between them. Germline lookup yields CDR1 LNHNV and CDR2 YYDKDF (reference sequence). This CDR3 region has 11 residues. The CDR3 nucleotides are TGTGCCACCAGCTTCCAGGGGGAGCAGTTCTTC. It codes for CATSFQGEQFF. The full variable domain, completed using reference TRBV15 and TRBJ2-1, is DAMVIQNPRYQVTQFGKPVTLSCSQTLNHNVMYWYQQKSSQAPKLLFHYYDKDFNNEADTPDNFQSRRPNTSFCFLDIRSPGLGDTAMYLCATSFQGEQFFGPGTRLTVL.

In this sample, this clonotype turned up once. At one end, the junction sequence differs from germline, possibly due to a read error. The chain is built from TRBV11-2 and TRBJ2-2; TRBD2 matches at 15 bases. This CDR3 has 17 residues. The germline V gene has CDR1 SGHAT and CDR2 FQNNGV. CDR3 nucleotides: TGCGCCAGCAGCCAAGGGACTAGCGGGAGGCCAGGAGGGGAGCTGTTTTTT. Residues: CASSQGTSGRPGGELFF.

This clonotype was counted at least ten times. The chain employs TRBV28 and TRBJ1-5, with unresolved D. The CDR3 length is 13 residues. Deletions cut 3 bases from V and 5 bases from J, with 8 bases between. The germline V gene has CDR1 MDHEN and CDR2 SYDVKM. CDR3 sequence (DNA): TGTGCCAGCAGTTTCATCACCGATCAGCCCCAGCATTTT. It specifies CASSFITDQPQHF.

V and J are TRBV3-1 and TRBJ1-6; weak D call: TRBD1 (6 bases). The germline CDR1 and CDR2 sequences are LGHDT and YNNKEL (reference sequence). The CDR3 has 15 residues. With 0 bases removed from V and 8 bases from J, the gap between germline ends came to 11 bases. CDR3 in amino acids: CASSQDHREDSPLHF. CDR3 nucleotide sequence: TGTGCCAGCAGCCAAGATCACAGGGAGGATTCACCCCTCCACTTT. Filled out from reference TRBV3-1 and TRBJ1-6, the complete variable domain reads DTAVSQTPKYLVTQMGNDKSIKCEQNLGHDTMYWYKQDSKKFLKIMFSYNNKELIINETVPNRFSPKSPDKAHLNLHINSLELGDSAVYFCASSQDHREDSPLHFGNGTRLTVT.

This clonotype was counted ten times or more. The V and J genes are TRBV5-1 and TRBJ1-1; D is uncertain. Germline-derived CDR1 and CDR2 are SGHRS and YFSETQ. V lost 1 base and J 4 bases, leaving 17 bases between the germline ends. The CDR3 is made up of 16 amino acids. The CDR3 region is CASSLRSGTAGTEAFF. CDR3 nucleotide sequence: TGCGCCAGCAGCTTGCGTTCGGGAACAGCAGGCACTGAAGCTTTCTTT.

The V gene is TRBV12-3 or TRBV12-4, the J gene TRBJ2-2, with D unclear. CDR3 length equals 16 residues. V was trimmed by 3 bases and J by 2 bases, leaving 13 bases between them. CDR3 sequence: CASSFGQVLNTGELFF. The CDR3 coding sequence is TGTGCCAGCAGTTTCGGTCAGGTCCTTAACACCGGGGAGCTGTTTTTT.

CDR3 loop: CATSRERNGELFF. For the CDR3, the DNA is TGTGCCACCAGCAGGGAGCGGAACGGGGAGCTGTTTTTT. This chain links TRBV15 with TRBJ2-2; D possibly corresponds to TRBD2 (5 bases). The CDR3 length is 13 residues. The V end was cut by 3 bases, the J end by 7 bases, with 9 bases between. CDR1 and CDR2 (germline): LNHNV, YYDKDF (reference sequence).

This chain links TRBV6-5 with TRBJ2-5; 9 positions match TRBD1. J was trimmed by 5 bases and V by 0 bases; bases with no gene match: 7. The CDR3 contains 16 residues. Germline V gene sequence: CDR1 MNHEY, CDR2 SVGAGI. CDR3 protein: CASSYSVTGGGETQYF. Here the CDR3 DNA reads TGTGCCAGCAGTTACTCGGTCACAGGGGGCGGGGAGACCCAGTACTTC.

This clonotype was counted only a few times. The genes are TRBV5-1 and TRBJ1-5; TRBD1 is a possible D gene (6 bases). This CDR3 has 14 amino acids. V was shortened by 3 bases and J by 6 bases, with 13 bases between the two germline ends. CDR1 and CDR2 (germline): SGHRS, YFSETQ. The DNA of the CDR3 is TGCGCCAGCAGCTACTCAGGGGAGGGTCAGCCCCAGCATTTT. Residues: CASSYSGEGQPQHF.

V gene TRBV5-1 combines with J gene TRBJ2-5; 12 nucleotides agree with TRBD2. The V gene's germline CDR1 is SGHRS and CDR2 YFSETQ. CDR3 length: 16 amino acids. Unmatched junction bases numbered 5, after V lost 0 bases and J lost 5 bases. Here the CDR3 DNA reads TGCGCCAGCAGCTTGGGACTAGCGGGAGAGGGTGAGACCCAGTACTTC. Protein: CASSLGLAGEGETQYF.

The CDR3 nucleotides read TGTGCCATCAGTGAGTTTGGAGGGGGCTATAGCACAGATACGCAGTATTTT. This encodes CAISEFGGGYSTDTQYF. The chain joins TRBV10-3 to TRBJ2-3; D might be TRBD1 (7 bases). Germline V lookup: CDR1 ENHRY, CDR2 SYGVKD. Trimming stripped 1 base from V and 0 bases from J, with 14 bases between. The CDR3 is 17 amino acids.

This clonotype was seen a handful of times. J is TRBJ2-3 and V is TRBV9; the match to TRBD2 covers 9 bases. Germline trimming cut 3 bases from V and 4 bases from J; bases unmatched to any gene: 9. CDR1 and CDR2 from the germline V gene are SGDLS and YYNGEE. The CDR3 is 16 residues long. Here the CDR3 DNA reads TGTGCCAGCAGCGCAAGCGGGACTAGCTTTGCAGATACGCAGTATTTT. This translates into CASSASGTSFADTQYF.

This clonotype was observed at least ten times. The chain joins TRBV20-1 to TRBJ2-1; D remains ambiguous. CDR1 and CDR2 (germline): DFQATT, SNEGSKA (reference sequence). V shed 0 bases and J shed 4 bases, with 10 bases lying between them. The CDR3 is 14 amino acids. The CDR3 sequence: CSARDSAEYNEQFF. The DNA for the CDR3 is TGCAGTGCTAGAGATTCCGCGGAATACAATGAGCAGTTCTTC.

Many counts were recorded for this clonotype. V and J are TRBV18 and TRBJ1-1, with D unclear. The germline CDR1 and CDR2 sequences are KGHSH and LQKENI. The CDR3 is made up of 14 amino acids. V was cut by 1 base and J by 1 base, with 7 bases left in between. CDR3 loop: CASSPLIRNTEAFF. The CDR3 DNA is TGTGCCAGCTCACCACTCATCAGGAACACTGAAGCTTTCTTT.

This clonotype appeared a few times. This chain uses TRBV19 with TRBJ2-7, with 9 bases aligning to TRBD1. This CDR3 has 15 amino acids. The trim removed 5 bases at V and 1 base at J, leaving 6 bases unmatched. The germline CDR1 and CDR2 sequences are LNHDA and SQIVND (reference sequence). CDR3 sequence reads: CASSSGTGWSYEQYF. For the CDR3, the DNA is TGTGCCAGTAGTTCCGGGACAGGGTGGTCCTACGAGCAGTACTTC.

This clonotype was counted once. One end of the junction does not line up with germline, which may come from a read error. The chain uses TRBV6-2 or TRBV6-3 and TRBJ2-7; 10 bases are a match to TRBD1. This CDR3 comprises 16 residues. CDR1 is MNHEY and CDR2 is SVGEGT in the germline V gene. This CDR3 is CASTRWGTGVSYGQYF. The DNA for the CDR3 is TGTGCCAGCACCAGGTGGGGGACAGGGGTTAGCTACGGGCAGTACTTC.

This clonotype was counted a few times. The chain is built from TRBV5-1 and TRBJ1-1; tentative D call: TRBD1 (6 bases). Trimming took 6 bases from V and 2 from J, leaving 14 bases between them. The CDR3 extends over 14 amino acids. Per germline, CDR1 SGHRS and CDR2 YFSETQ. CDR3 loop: CASTPGTSNTEAFF. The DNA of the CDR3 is TGCGCCAGCACGCCCGGGACAAGCAACACTGAAGCTTTCTTT. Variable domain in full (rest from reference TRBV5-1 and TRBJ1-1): KAGVTQTPRYLIKTRGQQVTLSCSPISGHRSVSWYQQTPGQGLQFLFEYFSETQRNKGNFPGRFSGRQFSNSRSEMNVSTLELGDSALYLCASTPGTSNTEAFFGQGTRLTVV.

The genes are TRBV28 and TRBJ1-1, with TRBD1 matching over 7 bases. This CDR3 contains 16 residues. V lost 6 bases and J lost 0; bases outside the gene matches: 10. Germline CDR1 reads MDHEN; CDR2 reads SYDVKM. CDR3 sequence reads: CASSLLTGTVNTEAFF. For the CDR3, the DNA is TGTGCCAGCAGCCTACTTACCGGGACAGTGAACACTGAAGCTTTCTTT.